What follows is one TCR beta chain and its context. This clonotype showed up just a few times. The antigen this receptor binds is unknown. One base away there is no much larger clone; base qualities are not given. This entry belongs to a study of response to subunit inactivated influenza vaccine (dated by TCRdb to between 2017 and 2018). Background on the whole study: Deep quantitative T cell receptor repertoire profiling was used in the study to track responses to a trivalent subunit inactivated influenza vaccine. Findings and caveats that apply to the study as a whole: The authors proposed that each seasonal influenza vaccination may bring in only a limited number of new T cells.

As encoded in the germline V gene (reference sequence), CDR1 is PRHDT while CDR2 is FYEKMQ. Spanning cysteine to phenylalanine, the CDR3 consists of 11 amino acids. Kept here is only the CDR3 DNA, which spans 33 bases and is read in frame from base 1. V and J are truncated by 6 bases and 8 bases respectively, leaving an intervening sequence of 8 bases. Library creation used RT-PCR. The sequencer listed for this sample is Illumina HiSeq 2500. Using fastp trimming at Q25 and MiXCR clonotype assembly, TCRdb reanalyzed the public sequencing data and kept in-frame beta chains. Entries are consolidated by CDR3 protein sequence, retaining the most common genes and DNA. The sample table holds about 650,000 distinct CDR3 sequences, of which 15% to 19% were seen once. The top ten constitute more than 9% of the sample.

This sequence originates from a man aged 50-59 years who received an inactivated influenza vaccine. Donor details come from another sample of the same person, matched by shared clones. The chain is made from TRBV13 and TRBJ2-4, and the D gene may be TRBD2, 6 bases matching. The specimen comprised PBMCs from blood, sampled about 12 days after vaccination. The DNA sequence is as follows: TGTGCCAGCAGGGGCGGGGACATTCAGTACTTC. Translated, this gives CASRGGDIQYF.